Below are 14 T cell receptor beta chains sequenced from a single sample in a study of T cell repertoires in cytomegalovirus infection. Antigen specificity for these receptors is unknown. TCRdb re-derived calls from the reads in MiXCR, one entry per CDR3 protein. The sample yields around 340,000 distinct CDR3 sequences, 25% to 35% seen once. The source was cultured PBMCs, collected from culture after CMV antigen stimulation. The receptors here all came from a human donor in good health (CMV status not recorded). Some clones in this sample may be carry-over from other donors' samples.

This clonotype was recorded a few times. The rearrangement joins TRBV7-3 to TRBJ2-2, with D possibly being TRBD2 (6 bases). V lost 5 bases, J lost 4 bases, and 17 bases lay in between. Germline CDR1 is SGHTA and CDR2 is FQGTGA. This CDR3 has 16 residues. This chain's CDR3 is CASSPTRDSSTGELFF. Written as DNA, the CDR3 is TGTGCCAGCAGCCCCACCCGGGACTCTAGCACCGGGGAGCTGTTTTTT.

The rearrangement links TRBV25-1 to TRBJ2-2; D is possibly TRBD1 (6 bases). Germline V gene sequence: CDR1 MGHDK, CDR2 SYGVNS. The CDR3 runs 14 residues. Trimming pared 4 bases from V and 2 bases from J, leaving 8 bases between. The CDR3 coding sequence is TGTGCCAGCAGTGTACAGGGAAACACCGGGGAGCTGTTTTTT. This codes for CASSVQGNTGELFF.

The chain links TRBV27 to TRBJ1-4; D uncertain. Germline V gives CDR1 MNHEY, CDR2 SMNVEV (reference sequence). The CDR3 covers 13 residues. V lost 4 bases and J lost 8, with 11 bases in between. This chain's CDR3 is CASSSREGEKLFF. CDR3 coding DNA: TGTGCCAGCAGTTCTAGAGAAGGGGAAAAACTGTTTTTT. Looking up the rest from reference TRBV27 and TRBJ1-4 gives the full variable domain: EAQVTQNPRYLITVTGKKLTVTCSQNMNHEYMSWYRQDPGLGLRQIYYSMNVEVTDKGDVPEGYKVSRKEKRNFPLILESPSPNQTSLYFCASSSREGEKLFFGSGTQLSVL.

This clonotype was seen a handful of times. The J gene is TRBJ2-7, the V gene TRBV27; D may be TRBD1 (7 bases). V was trimmed by 3 bases and J by 1 base, leaving 16 bases between them. Looked up from germline, CDR1 is MNHEY and CDR2 is SMNVEV (reference sequence). The CDR3 length is 16 residues. CDR3 coding DNA: TGTGCCAGCAGTTTCATGTCCGGGGGACAGTCCTACGAGCAGTACTTC. Protein product: CASSFMSGGQSYEQYF.

This clonotype was recorded many times. The chain recombines TRBV3-1 with TRBJ2-7; 11 nucleotides match TRBD2. Germline CDR1 and CDR2: LGHDT and YNNKEL (reference sequence). This CDR3 has 16 amino acids. J gave up 1 base and V 3 bases, and 5 bases lay outside the gene matches. DNA for the CDR3: TGTGCCAGCAGCCACCCTAGCGGGAGGAATTCCTACGAGCAGTACTTC. It yields the protein CASSHPSGRNSYEQYF.

At least ten counts were recorded for this clonotype. The rearrangement joins TRBV30 to TRBJ1-2; the match to TRBD1 covers 8 bases. The CDR3 extends over 14 amino acids. Germline values: CDR1 GTSNPN, CDR2 SVGIG (reference sequence). Unmatched junction bases numbered 8, after V lost 5 bases and J lost 3 bases. This CDR3 reads CAWARQGRYYGYTF. For the CDR3, the DNA is TGTGCCTGGGCGAGACAGGGGCGGTACTATGGCTACACCTTC.

The chain carries TRBV27 and TRBJ1-5; D may be TRBD1 (6 bases). V was shortened by 4 bases and J by 1 base, with 20 bases between the two germline ends. Germline V gene lookup returns CDR1 MNHEY and CDR2 SMNVEV (reference sequence). CDR3 length equals 18 residues. For the CDR3, the DNA is TGTGCCAGCAGTTCTATAGGGGGAATTGGGGTGAGCAATCAGCCCCAGCATTTT. Protein product: CASSSIGGIGVSNQPQHF.

As DNA, the CDR3 is TGTGCCAGCAGCGGGCGGACTTCCGCATCAGAGACCCAGTACTTC. Its translation: CASSGRTSASETQYF. This chain links TRBV5-4 with TRBJ2-5; perhaps TRBD2 as D (5 bases). This CDR3 has 15 residues. CDR1 and CDR2 from the germline V gene are SGHNT and YYREEE (reference sequence). Trimming removed 4 bases from V and 4 bases from J, with 17 bases in between.

The gene calls are TRBV10-3 and TRBJ2-2, with 9 bases that match TRBD2. The junction had 7 bases not matched to a gene; V was cut back by 3 bases and J by 5 bases. The CDR3 sequence is 16 residues long. Germline V lookup: CDR1 ENHRY, CDR2 SYGVKD. The DNA of the CDR3 is TGTGCCATCAGTGATTTAGCGGGAGTAGGAACCGGGGAGCTGTTTTTT. Translated, it gives CAISDLAGVGTGELFF.

This clonotype came up a few times. This rearrangement joins TRBV7-8 to TRBJ1-5, with 10 bases lining up with TRBD1. Germline assignment: CDR1 SGHVS and CDR2 FQNEAQ. The CDR3 is 16 amino acids. J was trimmed by 2 bases and V by 1 base; bases with no gene match: 2. DNA of the CDR3: TGTGCCAGCAGCTTAGTCGGACAGGGGGGCAATCAGCCCCAGCATTTT. Translating gives CASSLVGQGGNQPQHF.

This clonotype came up once. This chain uses TRBV7-6 with TRBJ1-1, with no clear D. The CDR3 has 15 residues. V was shortened by 4 bases and J by 3 bases, with 15 bases between the two germline ends. The germline V gene encodes CDR1 SGHVS and CDR2 FNYEAQ. In DNA, the CDR3 is TGTGCCAGCAGCTCCCATCTTTATCTGCACACTGAAGCTTTCTTT. It yields the protein CASSSHLYLHTEAFF.

This clonotype was observed at least ten times. The gene calls are TRBV6-1 and TRBJ1-5; 9 bases match TRBD1. Per germline, CDR1 MNHNS and CDR2 SASEGT. With V trimmed by 7 bases and J by 3 bases, 10 bases remained unmatched. This CDR3 comprises 16 residues. The CDR3, as DNA: TGTGCCAGCATTTGGACAGGGGTAAGGGCCAATCAGCCCCAGCATTTT. It translates to CASIWTGVRANQPQHF.

The V and J genes are TRBV6-5 and TRBJ2-7, with a weak D call TRBD2 (6 bases). Germline-derived CDR1 and CDR2 are MNHEY and SVGAGI. The V end was cut by 11 bases, the J end by 3 bases, with 23 bases between. CDR3 length equals 15 residues. In DNA form, the CDR3 reads TGTGCCGCCCCCCTTGGAGGGGCTTCAGGCTACGAGCAGTACTTC. As protein: CAAPLGGASGYEQYF.

This clonotype has just a few counts. V usage is TRBV20-1 and J usage is TRBJ1-1; 8 bases line up with TRBD1. V shed 1 base and J 4 bases; nucleotides not matched to a gene: 8. The CDR3 totals 15 residues. Germline-derived CDR1 and CDR2 are DFQATT and SNEGSKA (reference sequence). Here the CDR3 DNA reads TGCAGTGCTAGAGTGGCAGGGGGCTTGAGCACTGAAGCTTTCTTT. It specifies CSARVAGGLSTEAFF.